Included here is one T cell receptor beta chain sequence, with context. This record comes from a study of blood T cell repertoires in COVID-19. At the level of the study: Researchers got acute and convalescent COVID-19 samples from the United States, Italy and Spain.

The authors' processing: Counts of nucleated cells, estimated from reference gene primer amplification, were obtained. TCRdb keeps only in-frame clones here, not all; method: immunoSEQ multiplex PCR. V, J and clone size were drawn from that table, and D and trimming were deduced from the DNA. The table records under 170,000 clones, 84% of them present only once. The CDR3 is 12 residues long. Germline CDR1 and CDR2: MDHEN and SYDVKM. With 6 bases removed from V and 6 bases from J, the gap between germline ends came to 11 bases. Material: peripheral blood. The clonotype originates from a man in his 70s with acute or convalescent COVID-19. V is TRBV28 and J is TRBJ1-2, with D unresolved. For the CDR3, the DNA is TGTGCCAGCAGACAAACCACCGATGGCTACACCTTC. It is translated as CASRQTTDGYTF.